The source of this T cell receptor beta chain is a study of radiotherapy plus CTLA-4 blockade in lung cancer. The assay was immunoSEQ multiplex PCR, and TCRdb's table has in-frame clones only and misses some. The sample holds about 60,000 clones, around 80% seen once. J was trimmed by 4 bases and V by 7 bases; bases with no gene match: 8. From germline, CDR1 is LNHDA and CDR2 SQIVND (reference sequence). The CDR3 has 15 amino acids. Sequenced material: peripheral blood, taken from a patient treated with radiotherapy plus ipilimumab. The rearrangement joins TRBV19 to TRBJ1-4; 8 bases line up with TRBD1. This sequence was found in a human donor with non-small cell lung cancer who had a partial response to radiotherapy plus ipilimumab. For the CDR3, the DNA is TGTGCCAGTACCCCGGACAGGGCTTTTAATGAAAAACTGTTTTTT. Protein product: CASTPDRAFNEKLFF.